This T cell receptor beta chain was documented in a study of blood T cell repertoires in COVID-19. Per the original methods: Reference gene primer amplification gave estimated nucleated cell counts. This table comes from immunoSEQ multiplex PCR, and its TCRdb copy is limited to in-frame clones, with some not included. V, J and clone size reflect that table, while D and trimming were determined from the DNA. Of about 74,000 clones listed, almost 85% were seen once; the top ten hold 36%. There are 14 residues in the CDR3. The germline CDR1 and CDR2 sequences are LNHNV and YYDKDF (reference sequence). Deletions cut 7 bases from V and 0 bases from J, with 9 bases between.

The chain has TRBV15 and TRBJ2-2, with TRBD1 as a possible D gene (6 bases). The TCR sequence derives from a man aged 65 to 79 with acute or convalescent COVID-19. The specimen was peripheral blood. The CDR3 spells CATKRQANTGELFF. The CDR3 DNA is TGTGCCACCAAGAGACAGGCGAACACCGGGGAGCTGTTTTTT.